This is a list of T cell receptor beta chains from one sample in a study of shared clonotypes between healthy human individuals. Sequencing used immunoSEQ multiplex PCR; TCRdb keeps in-frame clones, though not all of them. This table has approximately 590,000 clones, around 95% appearing once. The specimen sequenced was naive CD8+ T cells sorted from blood. These TCRs come from a woman aged 25-40 years in good health. CDR3s include the opening cysteine and the closing phenylalanine or tryptophan. The order of the fields is J gene, clone size, CDR3 length, D gene, V gene, CDR3 protein, CDR3 DNA. The D gene is left open where the match is weak. Only some rows state a clone size, as once, few, many or a class for expanded clones.

J gene: TRBJ2-2
clone size: .
CDR3 length: 13
D gene: .
V gene: TRBV11-2
CDR3 protein: CASSLVTEGELFF
CDR3 DNA: TGTGCCAGCAGCTTAGTAACAGAGGGGGAGCTGTTTTTT

J gene: TRBJ2-7
clone size: .
CDR3 length: 14
D gene: .
V gene: TRBV9
CDR3 protein: CASSLTAGSYEQYF
CDR3 DNA: TGTGCCAGCAGCCTAACGGCAGGCTCCTACGAGCAGTACTTC

J gene: TRBJ2-7
clone size: .
CDR3 length: 11
D gene: .
V gene: TRBV28
CDR3 protein: CASSLTYEQYF
CDR3 DNA: TGTGCCAGCAGTCTTACCTACGAGCAGTACTTC

J gene: TRBJ2-3
clone size: .
CDR3 length: 15
D gene: .
V gene: TRBV7-9
CDR3 protein: CASSPSSDSTDTQYF
CDR3 DNA: TGTGCCAGCAGCCCGTCCAGTGATTCGACAGATACGCAGTATTTT

J gene: TRBJ1-5
clone size: .
CDR3 length: 14
D gene: .
V gene: TRBV30
CDR3 protein: CAWSATRGDQPQHF
CDR3 DNA: TGTGCCTGGAGCGCCACACGCGGCGATCAGCCCCAGCATTTT

J gene: TRBJ2-7
clone size: .
CDR3 length: 16
D gene: TRBD2
V gene: TRBV7-9
CDR3 protein: CASSGGGTSGYYEQYF
CDR3 DNA: TGTGCCAGCAGCGGGGGAGGGACTAGCGGATACTACGAGCAGTACTTC

J gene: TRBJ2-1
clone size: .
CDR3 length: 17
D gene: .
V gene: TRBV18
CDR3 protein: CASSPRNVLFDDNEQFF
CDR3 DNA: TGTGCCAGCTCACCTCGAAACGTACTCTTCGACGACAATGAGCAGTTCTTC

J gene: TRBJ1-2
clone size: .
CDR3 length: 15
D gene: TRBD1
V gene: TRBV27
CDR3 protein: CASSPRTGGVYGYTF
CDR3 DNA: TGTGCCAGCAGTCCTCGGACAGGGGGCGTATATGGCTACACCTTC

J gene: TRBJ2-7
clone size: .
CDR3 length: 14
D gene: .
V gene: TRBV21-1
CDR3 protein: CASSKVRQGDEQYF
CDR3 DNA: TGTGCCAGCAGCAAAGTACGCCAGGGGGACGAGCAGTACTTC

J gene: TRBJ2-1
clone size: .
CDR3 length: 17
D gene: TRBD2
V gene: TRBV4-1
CDR3 protein: CASSHRLAGEPYNEQFF
CDR3 DNA: TGCGCCAGCAGCCATCGTCTAGCGGGAGAACCCTACAATGAGCAGTTCTTC

J gene: TRBJ1-1
clone size: .
CDR3 length: 13
D gene: .
V gene: TRBV5-4
CDR3 protein: CASNLRGSPEAFF
CDR3 DNA: TGTGCCAGCAACTTGAGGGGAAGTCCTGAAGCTTTCTTT

J gene: TRBJ2-3
clone size: once
CDR3 length: 16
D gene: .
V gene: TRBV7-6
CDR3 protein: CASSLVGGRDWNTQYF
CDR3 DNA: TGTGCCAGCAGCTTAGTAGGGGGTAGGGATTGGAATACGCAGTATTTT

J gene: TRBJ2-1
clone size: .
CDR3 length: 15
D gene: TRBD1
V gene: TRBV4-1
CDR3 protein: CASSQGRTGRNEQFF
CDR3 DNA: TGCGCCAGCAGCCAAGGGCGGACAGGGCGTAATGAGCAGTTCTTC

J gene: TRBJ2-5
clone size: .
CDR3 length: 16
D gene: TRBD2
V gene: TRBV7-9
CDR3 protein: CASSLPWGGREETQYF
CDR3 DNA: TGTGCCAGCAGCCTCCCCTGGGGGGGGAGAGAGGAGACCCAGTACTTC

J gene: TRBJ2-2
clone size: .
CDR3 length: 14
D gene: TRBD1
V gene: TRBV7-8
CDR3 protein: CASSWDSNTGELFF
CDR3 DNA: TGTGCCAGCAGCTGGGACAGTAACACCGGGGAGCTGTTTTTT

J gene: TRBJ2-3
clone size: .
CDR3 length: 15
D gene: TRBD2
V gene: TRBV2
CDR3 protein: CASSEAGLAKDTQYF
CDR3 DNA: TGTGCCAGCAGTGAAGCGGGACTAGCCAAGGATACGCAGTATTTT